These 10 T cell receptor beta chains were all obtained from the same sample, sequenced in a study of T cell repertoires in cytomegalovirus infection. Their antigens are not known. One entry per CDR3 protein, called by TCRdb with MiXCR from the reads. This table holds fewer than 850,000 distinct CDR3 sequences, 25% to 35% found once. The sequencing used cultured CD8+ T cells from PBMCs, collected from culture after CMV antigen stimulation. The receptors were gathered from a human donor in good health (CMV status not recorded). Some clones in this sample may be carry-over from other donors' samples.

The chain recombines TRBV6-1 with TRBJ2-1, with D uncertain. Germline V gives CDR1 MNHNS, CDR2 SASEGT. The CDR3 consists of 11 residues. Trimming stripped 6 bases from V and 12 bases from J, with 12 bases between. The CDR3 protein is CASSPIRGQFF. Here the CDR3 DNA reads TGTGCCAGCAGCCCCATCCGCGGGCAGTTCTTC.

The V call is TRBV6-1, the J call TRBJ1-5, with unresolved D. CDR1 MNHNS and CDR2 SASEGT come from the germline V gene. Trimming removed 6 bases from V and 0 bases from J, with 15 bases in between. There are 16 residues in the CDR3. CDR3 DNA sequence: TGTGCCAGCAGCCCTTACCGGTCGCATAGCAATCAGCCCCAGCATTTT. This codes for CASSPYRSHSNQPQHF.

Only one count was recorded for this clonotype. This sequence joins TRBV27 and TRBJ2-1; D is ambiguous. Germline loops: CDR1 MNHEY, CDR2 SMNVEV (reference sequence). The V end lost 2 bases, the J end lost 2 bases, and 10 bases lay between the germline ends. The CDR3 extends over 15 amino acids. CDR3 DNA sequence: TGTGCCAGCAGTTTAAAGGTGACTGCCTACAATGAGCAGTTCTTC. Protein: CASSLKVTAYNEQFF.

V usage is TRBV7-9 and J usage is TRBJ1-5; 10 bases align to TRBD1. From germline, CDR1 is SEHNR and CDR2 FQNEAQ (reference sequence). Trimming removed 5 bases from V and 5 bases from J; junction bases left unmatched: 3. This CDR3 spans 14 amino acids. The chain's CDR3 is CASSLDRGHQPQHF. The CDR3 bases are TGTGCCAGCAGCCTCGACAGGGGGCATCAGCCCCAGCATTTT.

J is TRBJ2-7 and V is TRBV7-9; D possibly corresponds to TRBD1 (6 bases). Trimming took 5 bases from V and 2 from J, leaving 13 bases between them. This CDR3 contains 14 residues. From germline, CDR1 is SEHNR and CDR2 FQNEAQ (reference sequence). CDR3 sequence: CASSPPGTPYEQYV. The CDR3, as DNA: TGTGCCAGCAGCCCCCCCGGGACACCCTACGAGCAGTACGTC.

This rearrangement joins TRBV7-2 to TRBJ2-7, with D uncertain. The CDR3 is 12 residues long. The V gene lost 1 base and the J gene lost 9 bases, with 10 bases spanning the gap. In germline, CDR1 is SGHTA, CDR2 FQGNSA. The CDR3, as DNA: TGTGCCAGCAGCTTAGTTTCACCACTGCAGTACTTC. The encoded protein is CASSLVSPLQYF.

This clonotype occurred a few times. The chain carries TRBV4-1 and TRBJ1-1, with D perhaps TRBD1 (6 bases). The CDR3 runs 16 residues. Trimming cost V 0 bases and J 0 bases, with 11 bases left between them. The germline CDR1 and CDR2 sequences are MGHRA and YSYEKL. Written as DNA, the CDR3 is TGCGCCAGCAGCCAAGATACAGCAGGGGTGAACACTGAAGCTTTCTTT. It specifies CASSQDTAGVNTEAFF.

V gene TRBV19 combines with J gene TRBJ2-1, with 13 bases aligning to TRBD2. CDR3 size: 18 residues. Germline loops: CDR1 LNHDA, CDR2 SQIVND (reference sequence). Unmatched junction bases numbered 3, after V lost 1 base and J lost 0 bases. CDR3 bases: TGTGCCAGTAGTATAGGACTAGCGGGGGGATTCTCCTACAATGAGCAGTTCTTC. This sequence encodes CASSIGLAGGFSYNEQFF. Based on the CDR3 plus reference TRBV19 and TRBJ2-1, the full variable domain is DGGITQSPKYLFRKEGQNVTLSCEQNLNHDAMYWYRQDPGQGLRLIYYSQIVNDFQKGDIAEGYSVSREKKESFPLTVTSAQKNPTAFYLCASSIGLAGGFSYNEQFFGPGTRLTVL.

This chain uses TRBV27 with TRBJ2-5, with D unresolved. The CDR3 consists of 15 residues. V shed 6 bases and J shed 7 bases, with 21 bases lying between them. The germline V gene has CDR1 MNHEY and CDR2 SMNVEV (reference sequence). This CDR3 reads CASSPTFSGLRTQYF. For the CDR3, the DNA is TGTGCCAGCAGCCCTACCTTCTCAGGTTTGAGGACCCAGTACTTC.

This clonotype was counted many times. The chain recombines TRBV7-2 with TRBJ2-3; 11 nucleotides line up with TRBD1. J gave up 5 bases and V 7 bases, and 5 bases lay outside the gene matches. CDR3 length: 14 residues. The V gene's germline CDR1 is SGHTA and CDR2 FQGNSA. CDR3 region: CASIRTGGIDTQYF. Here the CDR3 DNA reads TGTGCCAGCATCCGGACAGGGGGCATAGATACGCAGTATTTT.